The 10 T cell receptor beta chains presented below share a single source sample, sequenced in a study of Ad26.COV2.S vaccination and SARS-CoV-2 variants. Sequencing was performed with immunoSEQ multiplex PCR; in TCRdb, only in-frame clones are kept and a portion is missing. This table holds around 340,000 clones, roughly nine tenths found once. Treatment: some 19 received Ad26.COV2.S at low or high dose, single or two shots; five or six received placebo; per-sample allocation not given. Day 63 after the first vaccine or placebo injection was the time point for sampling. The source material was peripheral blood, sampled in a trial of Ad26.COV2.S vaccine versus placebo. Receptors originate from a person aged 18-65 years who received the Ad26.COV2.S COVID-19 vaccine or a placebo.

The chain is built from TRBV30 and TRBJ1-1; tentative D call: TRBD1 (5 bases). Germline CDR1 GTSNPN, CDR2 SVGIG (reference sequence). Trimming removed 2 bases from V and 3 bases from J, with 10 bases in between. This CDR3 region has 13 residues. CDR3 amino acids: CAWSRGRDTEAFF. The CDR3 DNA reads as TGTGCCTGGAGTCGTGGCAGGGACACTGAAGCTTTCTTT.

The rearrangement joins TRBV5-6 to TRBJ2-2; D unclear. The CDR3 is made up of 15 amino acids. Germline V gene sequence: CDR1 SGHDT, CDR2 YYEEEE. V lost 3 bases and J lost 2, with 11 bases in between. CDR3 sequence: CASSYNPTNTGELFF. In DNA form, the CDR3 reads TGTGCCAGCAGCTATAACCCGACTAACACCGGGGAGCTGTTTTTT.

This clone was picked up a small number of times. V usage is TRBV6-5 and J usage is TRBJ1-1, with 7 positions matching TRBD1. The CDR3 length is 15 residues. CDR1 MNHEY and CDR2 SVGAGI come from the germline V gene. V lost 2 bases and J lost 7; bases outside the gene matches: 10. The CDR3 nucleotides are TGTGCCAGCAGTTACCAACCGACAGGGTTTAATGAAGCTTTCTTT. This gives the protein CASSYQPTGFNEAFF.

This chain joins TRBV6-2 or TRBV6-3 and TRBJ1-2, with unresolved D. Looked up from germline, CDR1 is MNHEY and CDR2 is SVGEGT. The V end was cut by 0 bases, the J end by 2 bases, with 10 bases between. The CDR3 consists of 15 residues. CDR3 sequence reads: CASSYSSGGNYGYTF. In DNA, the CDR3 is TGTGCCAGCAGTTACTCGTCAGGAGGGAACTATGGCTACACCTTC.

This clone was detected a few times. The gene calls are TRBV4-3 and TRBJ1-6, with 8 bases matching TRBD1. The V and J ends lost 0 bases and 10 bases, in that order; junction bases with no gene match: 5. CDR1 LGHNA and CDR2 YSLEER come from the germline V gene. The CDR3 is 15 amino acids. This chain's CDR3 is CASSQDWDRFSPLHF. CDR3 coding DNA: TGCGCCAGCAGCCAAGACTGGGACAGGTTCTCACCCCTCCACTTT.

The CDR3 coding sequence is TGTGCCAGGACGGGAGTGAATACCGGGGAGCTGTTTTTT. Translating gives CARTGVNTGELFF. The rearrangement joins TRBV7-9 to TRBJ2-2, with a tentative D call TRBD2 (6 bases). CDR1 and CDR2 from the germline V gene are SEHNR and FQNEAQ (reference sequence). This CDR3 spans 13 amino acids. V lost 9 bases and J lost 5, with 13 bases in between.

This clone came up once. This chain uses TRBV6-5 with TRBJ1-1; D remains unclear. V dropped 4 bases and J dropped 7 bases, with 13 bases sitting between them. From germline, CDR1 is MNHEY and CDR2 SVGAGI. The CDR3 has 13 amino acids. CDR3 amino acids: CASSSGRLIEAFF. The CDR3 nucleotides read TGTGCCAGCAGTTCCGGACGGCTAATTGAAGCTTTCTTT.

This sequence joins TRBV7-6 and TRBJ2-5; 8 bases are a match to TRBD1. Germline CDR1 SGHVS, CDR2 FNYEAQ. The junction had 12 bases not matched to a gene; V was cut back by 5 bases and J by 7 bases. The CDR3 is 15 residues long. The CDR3 region is CASSPTDREFATQYF. For the CDR3, the DNA is TGTGCCAGCAGCCCAACGGACAGGGAATTTGCGACCCAGTACTTC.

The V and J genes are TRBV5-6 and TRBJ1-5, with D possibly matching TRBD1 (5 bases). V gave up 4 bases and J gave up 8 bases, with 16 bases separating them. CDR3 length: 14 residues. CDR1 and CDR2 (germline): SGHDT, YYEEEE. Here the CDR3 reads CASSPRGASEPQHF. CDR3 sequence (DNA): TGTGCCAGCAGCCCTCGAGGGGCTAGCGAGCCCCAGCATTTT.

The chain combines TRBV18 with TRBJ2-3; no definite D call. The germline V and J ends were trimmed by 6 bases and 0 bases, with 4 bases remaining between them. The CDR3 totals 12 residues. Germline lookup yields CDR1 KGHSH and CDR2 LQKENI. CDR3 bases: TGTGCCAGCTCGGCTAGCACAGATACGCAGTATTTT. Protein sequence: CASSASTDTQYF.